The 13 T cell receptor beta chains given below trace back to one sample, sequenced in a study of identical twins. TCRdb used MiXCR to reprocess the 5' RACE reads, holding one entry per CDR3 protein. The sample gives around 670,000 distinct CDR3 sequences, roughly 6% of which show up once; 1.5% to 2% is in the top ten. Specimen: naive T cells sorted from blood. The receptors come from a man younger than 30 in good health.

This clonotype came up many times. This rearrangement joins TRBV29-1 to TRBJ2-3, with D possibly being TRBD2 (5 bases). From germline, CDR1 is SQVTM and CDR2 ANQGSEA. CDR3 length: 14 amino acids. Trimming shortened V by 5 bases and J by 1 base, and 13 bases separated the two germline ends. CDR3 amino acids: CSVPRDWGTDTQYF. CDR3 sequence (DNA): TGCAGCGTTCCGAGGGATTGGGGCACAGATACGCAGTATTTT.

The rearrangement links TRBV7-9 to TRBJ2-1, with D tentatively TRBD1 or TRBD2 (5 bases each). The length of the CDR3 is 13 residues. The V and J ends lost 7 bases and 7 bases respectively, with 14 bases between them. The germline CDR1 and CDR2 sequences are SEHNR and FQNEAQ (reference sequence). For the CDR3, the DNA is TGTGCCAGCACCCCGGACTGGGGGAATGAGCAGTTCTTC. It specifies CASTPDWGNEQFF.

This clonotype was observed a few times. V usage is TRBV4-3 and J usage is TRBJ2-5; the D is unclear. The CDR3 covers 14 residues. V lost 2 bases, J lost 1 base, and 8 bases lay in between. Looked up from germline, CDR1 is LGHNA and CDR2 is YSLEER. CDR3 residues: CASSQSLTQETQYF. The CDR3 DNA follows: TGCGCCAGCAGCCAAAGCCTCACCCAAGAGACCCAGTACTTC.

The DNA for the CDR3 is TGTGCCAGCAGTTTGAAGGAAACCTACGAGCAGTACTTC. Translation: CASSLKETYEQYF. The chain recombines TRBV27 with TRBJ2-7; D remains unclear. The CDR3 length is 13 residues. Trimming shortened V by 3 bases and J by 2 bases, and 8 bases separated the two germline ends. The germline V gene has CDR1 MNHEY and CDR2 SMNVEV (reference sequence).

This clonotype was seen only a few times. The chain couples TRBV24-1 to TRBJ2-5, with 8 bases aligning to TRBD1. The CDR3 spans 16 residues. V gave up 3 bases and J gave up 4 bases; unmatched junction bases: 9. The germline V gene has CDR1 KGHDR and CDR2 SFDVKD. The CDR3 coding sequence is TGTGCCACCAGTGATCTCGGACAGGGAAGGTTAGAGACCCAGTACTTC. It translates to CATSDLGQGRLETQYF.

This clonotype was seen a handful of times. The chain employs TRBV7-9 and TRBJ2-7; D remains unclear. CDR1 SEHNR and CDR2 FQNEAQ come from the germline V gene (reference sequence). The CDR3 runs to 14 residues. Trimming cost V 8 bases and J 3 bases, with 17 bases left between them. DNA for the CDR3: TGTGCCAGCTCCCCCCTGGGTCGGTACTACGAGCAGTACTTC. Protein product: CASSPLGRYYEQYF. The entire variable domain, with the rest obtained from reference TRBV7-9 and TRBJ2-7, is as follows: DTGVSQNPRHKITKRGQNVTFRCDPISEHNRLYWYRQTLGQGPEFLTYFQNEAQLEKSRLLSDRFSAERPKGSFSTLEIQRTEQGDSAMYLCASSPLGRYYEQYFGPGTRLTVT.

This clonotype was seen more than once but under ten times. The CDR3 region is CATEEGGTDTQYF. CDR3 coding DNA: TGTGCCACAGAAGAAGGGGGCACAGATACGCAGTATTTT. The chain uses TRBV2 and TRBJ2-3; a possible D gene is TRBD1 (5 bases). Germline CDR1 and CDR2: SNHLY and FYNNEI. V lost 10 bases and J 1 base, leaving 12 bases between the germline ends. The CDR3 has 13 amino acids. The full variable domain, completed using reference TRBV2 and TRBJ2-3, is EPEVTQTPSHQVTQMGQEVILRCVPISNHLYFYWYRQILGQKVEFLVSFYNNEISEKSEIFDDQFSVERPDGSNFTLKIRSTKLEDSAMYFCATEEGGTDTQYFGPGTRLTVL.

In this sample, this clonotype turned up a few times. V is TRBV7-2 and J is TRBJ2-7; the match to TRBD1 covers 8 bases. Losses at the gene ends were 5 bases for V and 5 bases for J; bases not matched to a gene: 5. The CDR3 extends over 13 amino acids. Germline V gene lookup returns CDR1 SGHTA and CDR2 FQGNSA. CDR3 DNA sequence: TGTGCCAGCAGCAAGGGACAGGCCGACGAGCAGTACTTC. It codes for CASSKGQADEQYF.

This clonotype was detected many times. The genes are TRBV28 and TRBJ2-7; D is unresolved. Germline CDR1 reads MDHEN; CDR2 reads SYDVKM. V lost 6 bases to trimming and J lost 7 bases, with 16 bases between them. CDR3 length equals 13 residues. This CDR3 reads CASSRTHAREQYF. The CDR3, as DNA: TGTGCCAGCAGCCGAACTCATGCCCGGGAGCAGTACTTC.

This clonotype appeared a few times. V and J are TRBV7-8 and TRBJ2-1; 8 bases agree with TRBD1. Germline trimming cut 0 bases from V and 4 bases from J; bases unmatched to any gene: 8. Germline V CDR1 and CDR2: SGHVS, FQNEAQ. CDR3 length equals 17 residues. This CDR3 is CASSLAPQGARYNEQFF. The CDR3 DNA is TGTGCCAGCAGCTTAGCGCCGCAGGGGGCCCGGTACAATGAGCAGTTCTTC.

This clonotype has a handful of counts. The J gene is TRBJ2-1, the V gene TRBV24-1; 9 nucleotides agree with TRBD1. Germline-derived CDR1 and CDR2 are KGHDR and SFDVKD. V lost 5 bases to trimming and J lost 0 bases; unmatched junction nucleotides: 22. The CDR3 length is 22 residues. The CDR3 DNA follows: TGTGCCACCAGTGCGACTATACTCCGGGACAGGGCCCTTCTTGGCTCCTACAATGAGCAGTTCTTC. Translated, it gives CATSATILRDRALLGSYNEQFF.

Ten or more counts support this clonotype. CDR3 nucleotide sequence: TGCGCCAGCAGCCAGAAAGCGGGAGGGGCTTATGAGCAGTTCTTC. Its protein product is CASSQKAGGAYEQFF. This chain joins TRBV4-3 and TRBJ2-1; TRBD2 agrees at 10 bases. The CDR3 length is 15 residues. CDR1 LGHNA and CDR2 YSLEER come from the germline V gene. V shed 3 bases, J shed 8 bases, and the junction held 7 bases outside the gene matches.

The chain uses TRBV4-3 and TRBJ2-1; 12 positions match TRBD2. J gave up 7 bases and V 0 bases, and 7 bases lay outside the gene matches. The CDR3 covers 17 residues. In germline, CDR1 is LGHNA, CDR2 YSLEER. Here the CDR3 reads CASSQDQTSGSFNEQFF. For the CDR3, the DNA is TGCGCCAGCAGCCAAGACCAGACTAGCGGGAGTTTTAATGAGCAGTTCTTC.